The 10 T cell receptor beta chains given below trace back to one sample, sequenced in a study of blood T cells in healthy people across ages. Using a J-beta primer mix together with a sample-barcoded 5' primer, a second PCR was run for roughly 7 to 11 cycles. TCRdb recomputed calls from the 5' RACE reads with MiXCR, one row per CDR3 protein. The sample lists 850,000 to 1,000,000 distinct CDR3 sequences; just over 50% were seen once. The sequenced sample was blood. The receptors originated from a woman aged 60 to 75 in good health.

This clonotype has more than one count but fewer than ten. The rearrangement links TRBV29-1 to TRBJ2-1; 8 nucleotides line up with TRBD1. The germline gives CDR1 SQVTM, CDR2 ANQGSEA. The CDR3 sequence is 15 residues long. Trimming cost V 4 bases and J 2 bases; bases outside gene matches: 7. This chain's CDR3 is CSVAAGTGTYNEQFF. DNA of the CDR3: TGCAGCGTTGCCGCCGGGACAGGAACCTACAATGAGCAGTTCTTC.

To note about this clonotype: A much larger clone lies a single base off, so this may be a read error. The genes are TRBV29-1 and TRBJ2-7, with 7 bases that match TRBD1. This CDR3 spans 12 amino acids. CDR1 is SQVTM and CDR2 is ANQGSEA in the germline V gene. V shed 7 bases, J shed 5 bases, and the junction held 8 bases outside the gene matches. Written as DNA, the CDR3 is TGCAGCGGGCAACAGGGGTATAACGAGCAGTACTTC. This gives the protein CSGQQGYNEQYF.

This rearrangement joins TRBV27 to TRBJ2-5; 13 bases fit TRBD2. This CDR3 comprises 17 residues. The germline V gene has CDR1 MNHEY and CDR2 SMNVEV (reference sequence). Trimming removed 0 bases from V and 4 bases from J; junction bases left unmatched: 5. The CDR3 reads CASSLSLGLAGAETQYF. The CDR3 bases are TGTGCCAGCAGTTTATCCCTCGGACTAGCGGGAGCAGAGACCCAGTACTTC.

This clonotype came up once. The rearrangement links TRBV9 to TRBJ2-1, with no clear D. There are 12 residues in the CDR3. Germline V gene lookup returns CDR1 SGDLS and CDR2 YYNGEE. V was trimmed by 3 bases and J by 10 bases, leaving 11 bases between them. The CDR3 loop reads CASSADPSEQFF. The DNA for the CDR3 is TGTGCCAGCAGCGCCGACCCTTCGGAGCAGTTCTTC.

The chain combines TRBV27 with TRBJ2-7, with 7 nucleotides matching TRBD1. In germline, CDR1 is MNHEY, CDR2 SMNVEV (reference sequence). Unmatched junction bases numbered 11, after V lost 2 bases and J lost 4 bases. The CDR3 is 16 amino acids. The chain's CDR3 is CASSLNLDRRGYEQYF. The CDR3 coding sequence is TGTGCCAGCAGTTTAAATTTGGACAGGAGAGGATACGAGCAGTACTTC.

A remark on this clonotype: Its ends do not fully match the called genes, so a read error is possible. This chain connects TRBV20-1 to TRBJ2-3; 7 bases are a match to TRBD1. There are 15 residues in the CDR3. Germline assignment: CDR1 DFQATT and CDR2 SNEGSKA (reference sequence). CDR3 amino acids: CSAKPGTDVTDAQYF. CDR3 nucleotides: TGCAGTGCTAAGCCCGGGACAGATGTCACAGATGCGCAGTATTTT.

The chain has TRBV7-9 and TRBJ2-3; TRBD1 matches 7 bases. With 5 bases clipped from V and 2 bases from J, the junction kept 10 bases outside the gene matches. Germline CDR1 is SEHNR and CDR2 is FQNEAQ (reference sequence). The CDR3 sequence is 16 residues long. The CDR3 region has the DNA TGTGCCAGCAGCCCCCCAACAGGGGCGAACACAGATACGCAGTATTTT. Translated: CASSPPTGANTDTQYF. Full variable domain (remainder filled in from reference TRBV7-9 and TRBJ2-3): DTGVSQNPRHKITKRGQNVTFRCDPISEHNRLYWYRQTLGQGPEFLTYFQNEAQLEKSRLLSDRFSAERPKGSFSTLEIQRTEQGDSAMYLCASSPPTGANTDTQYFGPGTRLTVL.

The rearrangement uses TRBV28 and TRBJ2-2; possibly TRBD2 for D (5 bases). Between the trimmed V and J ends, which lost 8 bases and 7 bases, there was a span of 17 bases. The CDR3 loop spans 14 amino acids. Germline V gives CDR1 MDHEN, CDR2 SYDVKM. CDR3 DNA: TGTGCCAGCGAGGATCGGGAAATGCGCGGGGAGCTGTTTTTT. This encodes CASEDREMRGELFF.

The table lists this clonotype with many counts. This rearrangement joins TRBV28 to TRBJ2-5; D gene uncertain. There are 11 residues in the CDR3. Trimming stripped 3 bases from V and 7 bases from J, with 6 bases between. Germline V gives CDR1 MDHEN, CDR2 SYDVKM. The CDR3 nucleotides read TGTGCCAGCAGTTTTCTTGGGACCCAGTACTTC. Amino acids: CASSFLGTQYF.

The CDR3 region is CASSQAASGIDEQFF. CDR3 sequence (DNA): TGTGCCAGCAGCCAAGCGGCTAGCGGAATAGATGAGCAGTTCTTC. The V and J genes are TRBV4-2 and TRBJ2-1; TRBD2 agrees at 7 bases. Germline V lookup: CDR1 LGHNA, CDR2 YNFKEQ. Unmatched junction bases numbered 8, after V lost 1 base and J lost 8 bases. The CDR3 spans 15 residues.